The clone carrying this T cell receptor beta chain appeared many times. Trimming took 2 bases from V and 9 from J; bases not matched to a gene: 5. The CDR3 has 12 residues. Germline CDR1 SGHRS, CDR2 YFSETQ. The study defined stable Graves' hyperthyroidism as no ophthalmopathy progression within 18 months. This sample was included in a study of T cells in Graves' hyperthyroidism and ophthalmopathy. The overall study: At initial diagnosis, before any treatment had begun, peripheral blood was obtained.

The source material, RNA transcripts, was used to amplify TCR beta CDR3 regions. HTBI primers drove first-round RT-PCR of the TCR CDR3. TCRdb recomputed calls from the multiplex PCR reads with MiXCR, one row per CDR3 protein. Altogether more than 350,000 distinct CDR3 sequences are present, 14% to 15% being singletons, with the ten largest covering around a third. The origin of this receptor is a woman aged 25-40 years with Graves' hyperthyroidism. The chain has TRBV5-1 and TRBJ2-7, with 7 bases fitting TRBD1. Sequenced sample: blood. The CDR3 bases are TGCGCCAGCAGCTTAGACAGGGTACGGCAGTACTTC. Translated: CASSLDRVRQYF.